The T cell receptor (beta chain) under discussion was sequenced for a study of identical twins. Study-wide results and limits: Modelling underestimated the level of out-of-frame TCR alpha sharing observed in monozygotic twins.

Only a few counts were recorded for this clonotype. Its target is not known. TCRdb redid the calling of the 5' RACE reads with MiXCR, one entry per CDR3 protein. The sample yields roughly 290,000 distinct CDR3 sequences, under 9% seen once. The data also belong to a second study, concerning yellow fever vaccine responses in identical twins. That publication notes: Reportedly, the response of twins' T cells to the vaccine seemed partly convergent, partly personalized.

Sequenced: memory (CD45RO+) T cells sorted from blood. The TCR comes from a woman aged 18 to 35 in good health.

CDR3 loop: CASSPHQGQRNTEAFF. The CDR3 DNA follows: TGTGCCAGCAGCCCCCACCAGGGACAGAGGAACACTGAAGCTTTCTTT. The V and J genes are TRBV12-3 or TRBV12-4 and TRBJ1-1; 7 nucleotides match TRBD1. This CDR3 spans 16 amino acids. The V segment lost 6 bases and the J segment 1 base; nucleotides outside the gene matches: 11.